This T cell receptor beta chain was observed in a study of T cells expressing NK-cell markers. Overall study findings and caveats: Roughly 1.0-7.0% of CD8+ T cells in over five donors belonged to dominant NKG2C+ clonotypes.

5'RACE template switching with UMIs produced the TCR beta cDNA. From the 5' RACE reads, TCRdb lists one entry per CDR3 protein and no DNA. The sample table sets out more than 120,000 distinct CDR3 sequences. The CDR3 spans 17 residues. Germline CDR1 reads MGHRA; CDR2 reads YSYEKL. Points on this clonotype: The antigen is unknown.

Specimen: blood T cells: a sorted CD56 or NKG2C T cell subset, CD4+ or CD8+ T cells, or bulk PBMC T cells (not recorded which). The source is a man in his late teens or twenties in good health. This sequence joins TRBV4-1 and TRBJ2-3; TCRdb gives TRBD1 as the D gene, but with no DNA this cannot be confirmed. The CDR3 sequence: CASSQDGDRSFTDTQYF.